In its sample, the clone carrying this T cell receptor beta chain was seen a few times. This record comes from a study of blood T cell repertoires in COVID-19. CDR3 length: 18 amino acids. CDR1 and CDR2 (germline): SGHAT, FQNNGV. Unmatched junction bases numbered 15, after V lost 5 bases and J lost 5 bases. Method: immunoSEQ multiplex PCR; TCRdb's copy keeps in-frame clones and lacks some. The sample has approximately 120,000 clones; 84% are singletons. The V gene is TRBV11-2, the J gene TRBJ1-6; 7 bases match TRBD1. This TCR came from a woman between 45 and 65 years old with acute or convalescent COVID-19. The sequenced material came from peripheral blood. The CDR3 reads CASSLNSGGTAHNSPLHF. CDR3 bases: TGTGCCAGCAGCCTAAACTCAGGCGGGACAGCCCATAATTCACCCCTCCACTTT. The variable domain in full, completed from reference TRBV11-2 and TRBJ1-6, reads EAGVAQSPRYKIIEKRQSVAFWCNPISGHATLYWYQQILGQGPKLLIQFQNNGVVDDSQLPKDRFSAERLKGVDSTLKIQPAKLEDSAVYLCASSLNSGGTAHNSPLHFGNGTRLTVT.